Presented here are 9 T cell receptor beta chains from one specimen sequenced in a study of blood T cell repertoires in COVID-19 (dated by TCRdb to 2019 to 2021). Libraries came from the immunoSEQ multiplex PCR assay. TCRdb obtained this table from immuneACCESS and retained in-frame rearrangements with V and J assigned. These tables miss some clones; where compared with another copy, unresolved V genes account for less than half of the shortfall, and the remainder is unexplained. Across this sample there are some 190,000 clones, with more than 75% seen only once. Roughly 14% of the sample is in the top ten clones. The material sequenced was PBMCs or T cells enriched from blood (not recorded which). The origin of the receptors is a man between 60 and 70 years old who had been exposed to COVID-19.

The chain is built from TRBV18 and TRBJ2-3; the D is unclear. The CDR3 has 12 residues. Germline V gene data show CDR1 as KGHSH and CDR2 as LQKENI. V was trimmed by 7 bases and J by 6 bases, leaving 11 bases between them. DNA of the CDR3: TGTGCCAGCTGCGGCATTAGGGATACGCAGTATTTT. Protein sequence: CASCGIRDTQYF.

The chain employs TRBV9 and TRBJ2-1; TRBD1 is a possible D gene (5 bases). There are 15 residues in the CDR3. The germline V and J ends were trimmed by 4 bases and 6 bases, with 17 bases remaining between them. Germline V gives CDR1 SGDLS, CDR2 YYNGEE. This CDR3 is CASSPSSRGGNEQFF. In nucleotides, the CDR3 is TGTGCCAGCAGCCCCTCCTCTAGGGGTGGCAATGAGCAGTTCTTC. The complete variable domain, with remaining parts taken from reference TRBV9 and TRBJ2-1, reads DSGVTQTPKHLITATGQRVTLRCSPRSGDLSVYWYQQSLDQGLQFLIQYYNGEERAKGNILERFSAQQFPDLHSELNLSSLELGDSALYFCASSPSSRGGNEQFFGPGTRLTVL.

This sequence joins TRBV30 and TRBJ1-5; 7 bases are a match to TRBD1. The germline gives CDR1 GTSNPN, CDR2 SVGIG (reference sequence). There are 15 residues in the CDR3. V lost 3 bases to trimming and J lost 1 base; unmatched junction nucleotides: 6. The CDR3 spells CAWSAGTASNQPQHF. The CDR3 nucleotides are TGTGCCTGGAGCGCAGGGACAGCAAGCAATCAGCCCCAGCATTTT.

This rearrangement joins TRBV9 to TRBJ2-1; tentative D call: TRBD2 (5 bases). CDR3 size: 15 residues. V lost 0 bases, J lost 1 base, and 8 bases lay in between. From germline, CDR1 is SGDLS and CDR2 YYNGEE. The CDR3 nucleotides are TGTGCCAGCAGCGTAGGTAGCGATTCCTACAATGAGCAGTTCTTC. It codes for CASSVGSDSYNEQFF.

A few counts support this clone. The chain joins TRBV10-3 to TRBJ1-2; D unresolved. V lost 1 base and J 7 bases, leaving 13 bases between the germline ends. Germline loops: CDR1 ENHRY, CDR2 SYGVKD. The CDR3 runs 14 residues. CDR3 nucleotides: TGTGCCATCAGTGAGTTTCCGGGAGGATTTGGCTACACCTTC. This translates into CAISEFPGGFGYTF.

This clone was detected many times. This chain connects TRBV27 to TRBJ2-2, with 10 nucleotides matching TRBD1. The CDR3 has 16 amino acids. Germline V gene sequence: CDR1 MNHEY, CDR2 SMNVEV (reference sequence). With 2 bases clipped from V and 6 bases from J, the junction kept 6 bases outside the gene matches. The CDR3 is CASSLRQGALAGELFF. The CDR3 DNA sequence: TGTGCCAGCAGTTTACGACAGGGGGCCTTAGCCGGGGAGCTGTTTTTT.

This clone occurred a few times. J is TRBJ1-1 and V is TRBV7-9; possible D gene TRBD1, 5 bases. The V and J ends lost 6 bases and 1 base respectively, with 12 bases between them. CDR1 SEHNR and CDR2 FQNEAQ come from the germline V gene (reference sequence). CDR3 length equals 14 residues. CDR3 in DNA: TGTGCCAGCAGGCCCAGGGTGGGGAACACTGAAGCTTTCTTT. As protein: CASRPRVGNTEAFF.

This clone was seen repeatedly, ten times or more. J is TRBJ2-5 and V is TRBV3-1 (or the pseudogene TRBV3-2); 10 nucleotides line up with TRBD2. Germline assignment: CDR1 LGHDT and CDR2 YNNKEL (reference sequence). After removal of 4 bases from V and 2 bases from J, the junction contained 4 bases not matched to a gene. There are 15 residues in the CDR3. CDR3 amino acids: CASSPWTSGQETQYF. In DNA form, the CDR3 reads TGTGCCAGCAGCCCTTGGACTAGCGGTCAAGAGACCCAGTACTTC.

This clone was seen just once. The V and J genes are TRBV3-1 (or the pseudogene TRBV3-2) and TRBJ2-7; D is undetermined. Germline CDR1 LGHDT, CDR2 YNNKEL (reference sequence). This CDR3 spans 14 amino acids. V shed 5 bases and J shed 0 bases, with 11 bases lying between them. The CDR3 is CASSTDFSSYEQYF. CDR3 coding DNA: TGTGCCAGCAGCACTGACTTCAGCTCCTACGAGCAGTACTTC.